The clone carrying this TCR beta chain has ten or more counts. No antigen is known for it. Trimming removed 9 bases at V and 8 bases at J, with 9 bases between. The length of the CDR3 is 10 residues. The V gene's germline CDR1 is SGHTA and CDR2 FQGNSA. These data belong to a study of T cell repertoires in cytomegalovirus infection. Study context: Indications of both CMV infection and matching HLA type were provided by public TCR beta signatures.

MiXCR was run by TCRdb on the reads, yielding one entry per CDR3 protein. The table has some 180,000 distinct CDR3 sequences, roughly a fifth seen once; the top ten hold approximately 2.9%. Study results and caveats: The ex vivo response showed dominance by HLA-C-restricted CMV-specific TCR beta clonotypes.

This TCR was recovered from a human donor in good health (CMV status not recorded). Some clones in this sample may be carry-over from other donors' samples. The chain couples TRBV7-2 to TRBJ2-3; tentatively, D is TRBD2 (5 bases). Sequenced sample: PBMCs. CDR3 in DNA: TGTGCCAGAGGGAGTTTTACGCAGTATTTT. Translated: CARGSFTQYF. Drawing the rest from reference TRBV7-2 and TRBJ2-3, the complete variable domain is GAGVSQSPSNKVTEKGKDVELRCDPISGHTALYWYRQSLGQGLEFLIYFQGNSAPDKSGLPSDRFSAERTGGSVSTLTIQRTQQEDSAVYLCARGSFTQYFGPGTRLTVL.